A selection of T cell receptor beta chains follows, all from one sample in a study of cytomegalovirus exposure and HLA in healthy donors. Libraries were prepared by immunoSEQ multiplex PCR; TCRdb keeps only in-frame clonotypes and omits some of them. The top ten hold 1% of the sample, which has around 180,000 clones, 85% seen once. What was sequenced was PBMCs. These receptors all come from a boy younger than 10 in good health and CMV-seronegative. Each CDR3 is given with its conserved first and last residue. Fields, in order: J gene, V gene, D gene, clone size, CDR3 protein, CDR3 DNA. A D gene is named only where the DNA matches it firmly. Size is stated for part of the rows, as once, few or many counts, or as a class when the clone is expanded.

TRBJ1-1 | TRBV30 | TRBD1 | NA | CAWSGQGMNTEAFF | TGTGCCTGGAGCGGACAGGGAATGAACACTGAAGCTTTCTTT
TRBJ2-3 | TRBV10-1 | TRBD1 | NA | CASSLNPGGGTDTQYF | TGCGCCAGCAGCCTCAACCCAGGGGGAGGCACAGATACGCAGTATTTT
TRBJ2-3 | TRBV5-4 | TRBD2 | NA | CASRLAGSDTQYF | TGTGCCAGCAGGCTAGCGGGATCAGATACGCAGTATTTT
TRBJ1-4 | TRBV10-1 | TRBD1 | NA | CASSELDRGSANEKLFF | TGCGCCAGCAGTGAGTTGGACAGGGGATCGGCTAATGAAAAACTGTTTTTT
TRBJ2-1 | TRBV7-9 | TRBD2 | NA | CSSSSFGGLAGNEQFF | TGTTCCAGCAGCTCCTTTGGTGGACTAGCGGGGAATGAGCAGTTCTTC
TRBJ2-5 | TRBV5-1 | NA | few | CASSSQETQYF | TGCGCCAGCAGCTCACAAGAGACCCAGTACTTC
TRBJ1-6 | TRBV6-5 | NA | NA | CASSSGVSPLHF | TGTGCCAGCAGTTCCGGAGTTTCACCCCTCCACTTT
TRBJ2-1 | TRBV28 | TRBD2 | NA | CASTLAGGDNEQFF | TGTGCCAGCACTTTGGCGGGAGGGGACAATGAGCAGTTCTTC
TRBJ1-1 | TRBV9 | TRBD1 | NA | CASSPRQGEKWEAFF | TGTGCCAGCAGCCCTCGACAGGGGGAAAAGTGGGAAGCTTTCTTT
TRBJ2-5 | TRBV6-5 | NA | NA | CASSYDPRGRGTQYF | TGTGCCAGCAGTTACGACCCTAGGGGCCGAGGGACCCAGTACTTC
TRBJ2-1 | TRBV6-4 | TRBD1 | NA | CASSSDRVNNEQFF | TGTGCCAGCAGCAGCGACAGGGTGAATAATGAGCAGTTCTTC
TRBJ1-1 | TRBV30 | NA | NA | CACPHAGMNTEAFF | TGTGCCTGTCCACATGCAGGGATGAACACTGAAGCTTTCTTT
TRBJ2-7 | TRBV4-2 | NA | NA | CASSQEVGGSSYEQYF | TGTGCCAGCAGCCAAGAGGTCGGGGGAAGCTCCTACGAGCAGTACTTC
TRBJ1-3 | TRBV7-6 | NA | NA | CASSLARILGQTDSGNTIYF | TGTGCCAGCAGCTTAGCCCGGATATTGGGGCAGACAGACTCTGGAAACACCATATATTTT
TRBJ2-3 | TRBV7-9 | TRBD1 | NA | CASNGRQGSTDTQYF | TGTGCCAGCAACGGGCGACAGGGGAGCACAGATACGCAGTATTTT
TRBJ2-1 | TRBV6-6 | TRBD2 | NA | CASSYPPSGSYNEQFF | TGTGCCAGCAGTTACCCCCCAAGCGGGAGTTACAATGAGCAGTTCTTC
TRBJ2-1 | TRBV5-4 | NA | NA | CASSPGNEQFF | TGTGCCAGCAGTCCCGGGAATGAGCAGTTCTTC
TRBJ2-6 | TRBV6-1 | NA | NA | CASTKTGTGANVLTF | TGTGCCAGCACAAAAACAGGGACAGGGGCCAACGTCCTGACTTTC
TRBJ1-2 | TRBV6-5 | NA | NA | CASSPAGGRNYGYTF | TGTGCCAGCAGTCCCGCCGGGGGGAGGAACTATGGCTACACCTTC
TRBJ2-1 | TRBV5-3 | TRBD2 | once | CARRAGTSAYNEQFF | TGTGCCAGAAGGGCCGGGACTAGCGCCTACAATGAGCAGTTCTTC
TRBJ1-2 | TRBV28 | NA | NA | CASSLYTPAANYGYTF | TGTGCCAGCAGTTTATACACCCCGGCGGCTAACTATGGCTACACCTTC
TRBJ2-1 | TRBV13 | TRBD1 | NA | CASSLRQGAPNEQFF | TGTGCCAGCAGCCTCAGACAGGGGGCTCCCAATGAGCAGTTCTTC
TRBJ2-7 | TRBV6-1 | NA | NA | CASSDPPREQYF | TGTGCCAGCAGTGATCCCCCGAGAGAGCAGTACTTC
TRBJ1-2 | TRBV10-1 | NA | NA | CASSELRGSGYTF | TGCGCCAGCAGTGAGCTTCGGGGGTCTGGCTACACCTTC
TRBJ2-7 | TRBV29-1 | TRBD2 | NA | CSVAGGPLYEQYF | TGCAGCGTCGCGGGAGGGCCACTCTACGAGCAGTACTTC
TRBJ2-1 | TRBV2 | TRBD2 | NA | CASTGTSGKINEQFF | TGTGCCAGCACCGGGACTAGCGGGAAGATCAATGAGCAGTTCTTC
TRBJ1-1 | TRBV5-6 | TRBD1 | few | CASSLGTGGPLGEAFF | TGTGCCAGCAGCTTGGGGACAGGGGGCCCTTTAGGTGAAGCTTTCTTT
TRBJ1-1 | TRBV28 | NA | NA | CASSPAGFDTEAFF | TGTGCCAGCAGCCCCGCGGGGTTCGACACTGAAGCTTTCTTT
TRBJ1-5 | TRBV25-1 | NA | NA | CASSEAGSNQPQHF | TGTGCCAGCAGTGAAGCGGGTAGCAATCAGCCCCAGCATTTT
TRBJ1-2 | TRBV7-9 | NA | NA | CASSLAGANYGYTF | TGTGCCAGCAGCTTAGCAGGGGCTAACTATGGCTACACCTTC
TRBJ1-2 | TRBV5-1 | NA | NA | CASSLEPFLGGYTF | TGCGCCAGCAGCTTGGAACCATTCCTCGGGGGCTACACCTTC
TRBJ1-5 | TRBV19 | TRBD1 | few | CASSWGQGYQPQHF | TGTGCCAGTAGTTGGGGACAGGGTTATCAGCCCCAGCATTTT
TRBJ1-2 | TRBV6-1 | NA | NA | CASRMEGNYGYTF | TGTGCCAGCAGGATGGAGGGGAACTATGGCTACACCTTC
TRBJ1-1 | TRBV27 | NA | once | CASSLRTGSLGAFF | TGTGCCAGCAGCCTTAGAACAGGGTCCCTTGGAGCTTTCTTT
TRBJ1-2 | TRBV7-9 | TRBD1 | NA | CASSTGQVDYGYTF | TGTGCCAGCAGCACCGGACAGGTGGACTATGGCTACACCTTC
TRBJ1-1 | TRBV19 | TRBD1 | NA | CASNLDRAGTEAFF | TGTGCCAGTAATCTGGACAGGGCGGGCACTGAAGCTTTCTTT
TRBJ2-4 | TRBV6-1 | TRBD1 | NA | CASSETGTGINIQYF | TGTGCCAGCAGTGAAACCGGGACAGGGATAAACATTCAGTACTTC
TRBJ2-3 | TRBV6-1 | NA | NA | CASSEALPEFTQYF | TGTGCCAGCAGTGAAGCGCTCCCGGAGTTTACGCAGTATTTT
TRBJ2-7 | TRBV5-6 | NA | NA | CASSFYPRGSGQYF | TGTGCCAGCAGCTTTTACCCGCGGGGATCCGGCCAGTACTTC
TRBJ2-1 | TRBV28 | TRBD2 | NA | CASSFSLAGGPGSYNEQFF | TGTGCCAGCAGTTTCTCGCTAGCGGGAGGGCCAGGGTCCTACAATGAGCAGTTCTTC
TRBJ2-1 | TRBV4-2 | TRBD2 | NA | CASSPLSGGAGNEQFF | TGTGCCAGCAGCCCATTAAGCGGGGGGGCGGGAAATGAGCAGTTCTTC
TRBJ2-1 | TRBV28 | TRBD2 | NA | CASSLGTSGRYNEQFF | TGTGCCAGCAGCCTAGGGACTAGCGGGAGGTACAATGAGCAGTTCTTC
TRBJ2-2 | TRBV10-2 | NA | NA | CASSLWGLTGELFF | TGCGCCAGCAGTTTGTGGGGGCTCACCGGGGAGCTGTTTTTT
TRBJ2-7 | TRBV28 | TRBD1 | NA | CASSSLGQGRSYEQYF | TGTGCCAGCAGTTCCCTGGGACAGGGTCGCTCCTACGAGCAGTACTTC
TRBJ2-1 | TRBV14 | TRBD1 | NA | CASSPPTGGLSNEQFF | TGTGCCAGCAGCCCCCCGACAGGGGGCCTAAGCAATGAGCAGTTCTTC
TRBJ1-2 | TRBV21-1 | NA | NA | CASSKEAGDVLTYGYTF | TGTGCCAGCAGCAAAGAGGCAGGGGATGTTTTGACATATGGCTACACCTTC
TRBJ1-5 | TRBV5-8 | NA | NA | CASSPDSGNQPQHF | TGTGCCAGCAGCCCGGACAGCGGCAATCAGCCCCAGCATTTT
TRBJ1-4 | TRBV6-5 | NA | NA | CASSPYRNSNEKLFF | TGTGCCAGCAGTCCGTACAGGAACTCTAATGAAAAACTGTTTTTT
TRBJ2-5 | TRBV6-6 | TRBD2 | NA | CASCASGGPQETQYF | TGTGCCAGCTGCGCTAGCGGGGGGCCTCAAGAGACCCAGTACTTC
TRBJ2-2 | TRBV28 | NA | NA | CASGQPNTGELFF | TGTGCCAGCGGACAGCCGAACACCGGGGAGCTGTTTTTT
TRBJ1-1 | TRBV10-3 | NA | NA | CAISAGRRAMNTEAFF | TGTGCCATCAGCGCAGGTAGGAGGGCTATGAACACTGAAGCTTTCTTT
TRBJ1-2 | TRBV5-6 | TRBD1 | NA | CASSFGETGENGYTF | TGTGCCAGCAGCTTTGGGGAGACAGGGGAGAATGGCTACACCTTC
TRBJ1-4 | TRBV6-1 | NA | NA | CASSPQGLVDEKLFF | TGTGCCAGCAGTCCACAGGGCCTAGTGGATGAAAAACTGTTTTTT
TRBJ2-2 | TRBV5-6 | NA | NA | CASSLPRSTGELFF | TGTGCCAGCAGCTTGCCGAGATCCACCGGGGAGCTGTTTTTT
TRBJ1-4 | TRBV27 | NA | NA | CASSPRGYANEKLFF | TGTGCCAGCAGTCCGCGGGGTTATGCTAATGAAAAACTGTTTTTT
TRBJ1-5 | TRBV9 | TRBD1 | once | CASSAGGQGDQPQHF | TGTGCCAGCAGCGCCGGGGGACAGGGAGACCAGCCCCAGCATTTT